The sample holds a few counts of the clone carrying this TCR beta chain. The record originates from a study of human T cells and chemical hapten exposure. Losses at the gene ends were 2 bases for V and 1 base for J; bases not matched to a gene: 3. Germline values: CDR1 MGHRA, CDR2 YSYEKL. The CDR3 runs to 16 residues. Indicated time point: patch test 2, 6 weeks after DPC sensitization. Documented treatment: therapeutic diphenylcyclopropenone sensitization with weekly scalp DPC. TCRdb reanalysed the RACE reads using MiXCR and keeps one entry per CDR3 protein. The table shows a few hundred thousand distinct CDR3 sequences, with around 6% occurring only once.

This receptor was taken from a woman between 18 and 29 years old with alopecia areata. Some clones in this sample may be carry-over from other donors' samples. The material sequenced was whole blood, taken in connection with sensitization to the hapten diphenylcyclopropenone (DPC). The gene calls are TRBV4-1 and TRBJ1-4, with TRBD1 matching over 8 bases. CDR3 DNA sequence: TGCGCCAGCAGCCAATTAACAGGGGGAACTAATGAAAAACTGTTTTTT. Translated: CASSQLTGGTNEKLFF.